The present T cell receptor (beta chain) was sequenced within a study of cytomegalovirus exposure and HLA in healthy donors. Study-level results: Among the most significant clusters, several appeared linked to common viral pathogens in a later analysis. Productive status was seen about 87% or about 30% of the time for most TCR beta V segments in an earlier analysis. HLA alleles showed associations with around 15,000 TCR beta sequences in a later analysis, at a 0.05 false discovery rate.

About this clone: What it binds is not known.

Germline-derived CDR1 and CDR2 are MGHDK and SYGVNS. J lost 5 bases, V lost 4 bases, and 3 bases had no gene match. This CDR3 contains 13 residues. Researchers ran the PCR with 60 Vbeta and 13 Jbeta primers. Generated by immunoSEQ multiplex PCR, the TCRdb table keeps only in-frame clones and is missing some. The sample carries roughly 220,000 clones, 79% recorded once. The V call is TRBV25-1, the J call TRBJ2-7, with 9 bases fitting TRBD1. The sample was PBMCs. The receptor was derived from a man aged 45-65 years in good health and CMV-seronegative. For the CDR3, the DNA is TGTGCCAGCAGTGCCGGACAGGGGAACGAGCAGTACTTC. Amino acid sequence: CASSAGQGNEQYF.